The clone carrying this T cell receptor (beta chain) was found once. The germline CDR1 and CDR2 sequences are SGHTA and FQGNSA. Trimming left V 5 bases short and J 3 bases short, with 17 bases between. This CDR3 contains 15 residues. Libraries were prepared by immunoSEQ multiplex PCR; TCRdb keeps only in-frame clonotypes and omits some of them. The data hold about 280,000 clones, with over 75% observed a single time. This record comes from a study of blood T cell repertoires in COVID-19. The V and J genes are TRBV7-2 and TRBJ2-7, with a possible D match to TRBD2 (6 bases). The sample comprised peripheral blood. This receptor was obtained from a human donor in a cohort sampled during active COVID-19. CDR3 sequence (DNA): TGTGCCAGCAGCCCAGCCGCCGGGACTTACTACGAGCAGTACTTC. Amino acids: CASSPAAGTYYEQYF.